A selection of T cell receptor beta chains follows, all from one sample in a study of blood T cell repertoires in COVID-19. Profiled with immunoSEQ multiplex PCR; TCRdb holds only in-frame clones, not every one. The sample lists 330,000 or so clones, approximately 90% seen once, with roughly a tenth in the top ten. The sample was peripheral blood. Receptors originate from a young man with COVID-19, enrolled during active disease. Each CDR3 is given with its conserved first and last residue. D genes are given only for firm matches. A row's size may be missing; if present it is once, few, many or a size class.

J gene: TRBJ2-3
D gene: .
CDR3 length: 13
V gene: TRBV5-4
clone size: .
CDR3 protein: CASSWQRTDTQYF
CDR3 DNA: TGTGCCAGCAGCTGGCAACGCACAGATACGCAGTATTTT

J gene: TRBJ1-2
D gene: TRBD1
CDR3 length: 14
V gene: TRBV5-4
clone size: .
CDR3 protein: CASSTEGGIYGYTF
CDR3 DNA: TGTGCCAGCAGCACGGAAGGGGGCATCTATGGCTACACCTTC

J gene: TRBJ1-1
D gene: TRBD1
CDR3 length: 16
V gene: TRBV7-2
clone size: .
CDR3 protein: CASSPRDRGFTHEAFF
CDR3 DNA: TGTGCCAGCAGCCCGAGGGACAGGGGTTTTACCCATGAAGCTTTCTTT

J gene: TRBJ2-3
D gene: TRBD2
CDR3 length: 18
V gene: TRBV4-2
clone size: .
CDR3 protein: CASSQATIAGASTDTQYF
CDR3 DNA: TGTGCCAGCAGCCAAGCTACCATAGCGGGGGCTAGCACAGATACGCAGTATTTT

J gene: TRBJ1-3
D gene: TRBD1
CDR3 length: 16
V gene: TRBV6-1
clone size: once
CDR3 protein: CASSGTGGPRGNTIYF
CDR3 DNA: TGTGCCAGCAGTGGTACAGGGGGACCTAGAGGAAACACCATATATTTT

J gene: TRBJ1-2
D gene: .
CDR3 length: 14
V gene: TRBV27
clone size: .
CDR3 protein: CASSSQGSNYGYTF
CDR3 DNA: TGTGCCAGCAGTTCACAGGGTAGCAACTATGGCTACACCTTC

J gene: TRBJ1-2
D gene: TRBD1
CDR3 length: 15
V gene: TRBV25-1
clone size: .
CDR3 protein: CARSPRQGANYGYTF
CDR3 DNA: TGTGCCAGATCCCCCCGACAGGGAGCTAACTATGGCTACACCTTC

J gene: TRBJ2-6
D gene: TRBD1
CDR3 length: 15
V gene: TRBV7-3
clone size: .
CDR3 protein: CASSQGAVGANVLTF
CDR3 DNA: TGTGCCAGCAGCCAGGGGGCTGTTGGGGCCAACGTCCTGACTTTC

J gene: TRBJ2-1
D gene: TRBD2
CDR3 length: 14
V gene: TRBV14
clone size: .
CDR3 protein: CASSQRLAGVEQFF
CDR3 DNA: TGTGCCAGCAGCCAGAGGCTAGCGGGAGTCGAGCAGTTCTTC

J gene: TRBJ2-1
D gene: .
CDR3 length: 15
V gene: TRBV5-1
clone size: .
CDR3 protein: CASSSRQDGLNEQFF
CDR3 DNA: TGCGCCAGCAGCTCGAGACAGGACGGGCTCAATGAGCAGTTCTTC

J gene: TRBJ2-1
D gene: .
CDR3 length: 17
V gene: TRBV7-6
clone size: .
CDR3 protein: CASSFSAGQNSYNEQFF
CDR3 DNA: TGTGCCAGCAGCTTCTCGGCCGGACAGAACTCCTACAATGAGCAGTTCTTC

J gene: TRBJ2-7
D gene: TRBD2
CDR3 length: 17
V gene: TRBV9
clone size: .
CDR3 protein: CASSPHSSGTSGYEQYF
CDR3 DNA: TGTGCCAGCAGCCCACATAGCTCCGGGACTAGCGGCTACGAGCAGTACTTC

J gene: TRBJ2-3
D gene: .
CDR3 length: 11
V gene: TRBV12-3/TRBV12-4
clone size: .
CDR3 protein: CASAPADTQYF
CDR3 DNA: TGTGCCAGCGCCCCGGCAGATACGCAGTATTTT

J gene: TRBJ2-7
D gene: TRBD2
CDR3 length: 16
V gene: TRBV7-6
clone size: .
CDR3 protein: CASSRSGLAGGGEQYF
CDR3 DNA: TGTGCCAGCAGCCGGTCGGGACTAGCGGGAGGTGGTGAGCAGTACTTC

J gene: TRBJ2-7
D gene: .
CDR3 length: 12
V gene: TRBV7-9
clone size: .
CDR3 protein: CASSIPRGEQYF
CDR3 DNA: TGTGCCAGCAGCATACCCAGGGGCGAGCAGTACTTC

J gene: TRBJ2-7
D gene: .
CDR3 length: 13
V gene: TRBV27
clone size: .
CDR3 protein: CASSLSNSYEQYF
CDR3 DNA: TGTGCCAGCAGTTTATCTAATTCCTACGAGCAGTACTTC

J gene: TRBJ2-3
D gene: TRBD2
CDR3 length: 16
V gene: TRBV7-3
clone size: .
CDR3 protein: CASSLGLAAGTDTQYF
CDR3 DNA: TGTGCCAGCAGCTTAGGACTAGCGGCGGGAACAGATACGCAGTATTTT

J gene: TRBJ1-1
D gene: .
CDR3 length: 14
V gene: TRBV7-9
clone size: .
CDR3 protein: CASSLVPEITEAFF
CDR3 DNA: TGTGCCAGCAGCTTAGTGCCCGAGATCACTGAAGCTTTCTTT

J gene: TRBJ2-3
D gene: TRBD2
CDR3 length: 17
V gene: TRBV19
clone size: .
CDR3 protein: CASTRSTSGTNTDTQYF
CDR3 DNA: TGTGCCAGTACCCGATCGACTAGCGGGACTAACACAGATACGCAGTATTTT

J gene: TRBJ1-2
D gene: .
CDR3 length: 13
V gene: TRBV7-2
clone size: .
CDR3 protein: CASSLKQGNGYTF
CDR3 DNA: TGTGCCAGCAGCTTAAAACAGGGAAATGGCTACACCTTC

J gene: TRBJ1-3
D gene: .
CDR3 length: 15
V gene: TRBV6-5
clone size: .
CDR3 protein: CASNINRRVGNTIYF
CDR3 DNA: TGTGCCAGCAATATTAACAGGAGAGTGGGAAACACCATATATTTT

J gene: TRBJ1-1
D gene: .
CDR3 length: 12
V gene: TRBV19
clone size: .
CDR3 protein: CASSIPRTEAFF
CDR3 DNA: TGTGCCAGTAGTATCCCCCGCACTGAAGCTTTCTTT

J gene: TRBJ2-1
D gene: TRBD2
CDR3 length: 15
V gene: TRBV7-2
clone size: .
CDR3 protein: CASSLAGGVYNEQFF
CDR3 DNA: TGTGCCAGCAGCTTAGCGGGGGGGGTCTACAATGAGCAGTTCTTC

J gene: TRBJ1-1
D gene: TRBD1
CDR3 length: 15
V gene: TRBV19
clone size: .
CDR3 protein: CASSILPGQITEAFF
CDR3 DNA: TGTGCCAGTAGTATATTACCGGGACAGATAACTGAAGCTTTCTTT

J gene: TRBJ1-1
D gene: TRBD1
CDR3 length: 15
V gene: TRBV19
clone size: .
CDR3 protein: CASSTLVTGGTEAFF
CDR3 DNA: TGTGCCAGTAGTACCCTAGTCACAGGGGGCACTGAAGCTTTCTTT

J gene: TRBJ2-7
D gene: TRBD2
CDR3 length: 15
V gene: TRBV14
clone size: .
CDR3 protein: CASSPSPGGRSEQYF
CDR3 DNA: TGTGCCAGCAGCCCAAGTCCGGGCGGGAGAAGCGAGCAGTACTTC

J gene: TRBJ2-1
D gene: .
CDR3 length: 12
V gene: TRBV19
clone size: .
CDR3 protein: CASSPTQAKQFF
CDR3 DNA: TGTGCCAGTAGCCCTACTCAGGCAAAGCAGTTCTTC

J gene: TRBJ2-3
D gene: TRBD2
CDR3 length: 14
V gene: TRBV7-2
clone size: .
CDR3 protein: CASSLVAGTDTQYF
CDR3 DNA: TGTGCCAGCAGCTTAGTAGCGGGAACAGATACGCAGTATTTT

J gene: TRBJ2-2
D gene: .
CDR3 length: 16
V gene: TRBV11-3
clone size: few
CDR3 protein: CASSLGSPTGAGELFF
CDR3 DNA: TGTGCCAGCAGCTTAGGGTCGCCTACGGGGGCCGGGGAGCTGTTTTTT

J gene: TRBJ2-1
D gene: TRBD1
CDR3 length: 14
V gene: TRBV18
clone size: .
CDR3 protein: CASSRGQGYNEQFF
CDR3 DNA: TGTGCCAGCTCACGAGGACAGGGCTACAATGAGCAGTTCTTC

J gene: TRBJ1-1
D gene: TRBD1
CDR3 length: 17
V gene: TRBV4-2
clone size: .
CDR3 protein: CASSQKFTGAMNTEAFF
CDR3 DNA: TGTGCCAGCAGCCAAAAATTTACAGGGGCTATGAACACTGAAGCTTTCTTT

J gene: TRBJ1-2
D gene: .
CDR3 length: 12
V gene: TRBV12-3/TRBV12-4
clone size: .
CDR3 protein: CASSLISYGYTF
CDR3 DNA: TGTGCCAGCAGTTTAATCTCCTATGGCTACACCTTC

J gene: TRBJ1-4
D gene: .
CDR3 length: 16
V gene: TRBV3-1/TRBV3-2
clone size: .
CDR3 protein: CASSPESSLYNEKLFF
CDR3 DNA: TGTGCCAGCAGCCCAGAATCCTCCCTATATAATGAAAAACTGTTTTTT

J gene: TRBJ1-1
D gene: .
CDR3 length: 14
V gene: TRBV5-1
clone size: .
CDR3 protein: CASSLVRGYTEAFF
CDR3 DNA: TGCGCCAGCAGCTTGGTCCGGGGGTACACTGAAGCTTTCTTT

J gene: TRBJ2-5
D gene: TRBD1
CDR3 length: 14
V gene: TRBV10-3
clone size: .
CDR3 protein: CAISPTGILETQYF
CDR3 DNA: TGTGCCATCAGCCCGACAGGGATACTGGAGACCCAGTACTTC

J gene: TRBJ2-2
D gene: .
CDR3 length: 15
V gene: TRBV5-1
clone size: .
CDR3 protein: CASRPGTTNTGELFF
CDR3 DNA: TGCGCCAGCAGGCCCGGGACAACGAACACCGGGGAGCTGTTTTTT

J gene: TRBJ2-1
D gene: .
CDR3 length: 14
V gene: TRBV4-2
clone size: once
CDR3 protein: CASSQGDYRSEQFF
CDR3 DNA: TGTGCCAGCAGCCAAGGGGATTACAGGTCGGAGCAGTTCTTC